This T cell receptor (beta chain) derives from a study of blood T cell repertoires in COVID-19. Study information: The United States, Italy and Spain supplied acute and convalescent COVID-19 samples.

Enrollees, roughly 18 to 89 years old, lived in approximately 25 US areas. Participants were placed into cohorts based on the clinical history they reported. Generated by immunoSEQ multiplex PCR, the TCRdb table keeps only in-frame clones and is missing some. The sample holds 150,000 to 200,000 clones, over 80% seen once. This CDR3 region has 13 residues. Trimming at V came to 8 bases and at J to 4 bases, leaving 7 bases not matched to a gene. Germline V lookup: CDR1 ENHRY, CDR2 SYGVKD. The sample comprised PBMCs or T cells enriched from blood (not recorded which). The chain uses TRBV10-3 and TRBJ1-1; 7 bases align to TRBD1. This TCR was sampled from a woman aged 55-69 years who had recovered from COVID-19. CDR3 in amino acids: CAIVEQGGTEAFF. The CDR3 DNA is TGTGCCATCGTCGAGCAGGGGGGCACTGAAGCTTTCTTT.